This TCR beta chain originates from a study of cytomegalovirus exposure and HLA in healthy donors. As for the study in general: The 120 validation repertoires used the same platform as the roughly 670 first-cohort repertoires (as reported by a later analysis).

The donors were members of the roughly 130-subject validation cohort (separate from the roughly 670-subject first cohort). The method was immunoSEQ multiplex PCR; TCRdb's version includes in-frame clones alone and lacks a portion of them. The table records about 50,000 clones, approximately 90% of them present only once. Study conclusions and caveats: Some TCR beta chains (around 160 of them) were listed as cytomegalovirus-associated. Three of the chains that were CMV-associated were confirmed in vitro to be specific for CMV antigens.

For this clone: Its antigen is currently unknown.

Trimming took off 4 bases at V and 0 bases at J, with 11 bases between the two ends. Germline V gives CDR1 SGDLS, CDR2 YYNGEE. The CDR3 consists of 15 residues. Sequencing used PBMCs. V usage is TRBV9 and J usage is TRBJ2-1; D perhaps matches TRBD2 (6 bases). The receptor's source is a man aged 18-30 years in good health and CMV-seronegative. The CDR3 DNA reads as TGTGCCAGCAGCCCCCTGGGAGGCTCCTACAATGAGCAGTTCTTC. Its translation is CASSPLGGSYNEQFF.